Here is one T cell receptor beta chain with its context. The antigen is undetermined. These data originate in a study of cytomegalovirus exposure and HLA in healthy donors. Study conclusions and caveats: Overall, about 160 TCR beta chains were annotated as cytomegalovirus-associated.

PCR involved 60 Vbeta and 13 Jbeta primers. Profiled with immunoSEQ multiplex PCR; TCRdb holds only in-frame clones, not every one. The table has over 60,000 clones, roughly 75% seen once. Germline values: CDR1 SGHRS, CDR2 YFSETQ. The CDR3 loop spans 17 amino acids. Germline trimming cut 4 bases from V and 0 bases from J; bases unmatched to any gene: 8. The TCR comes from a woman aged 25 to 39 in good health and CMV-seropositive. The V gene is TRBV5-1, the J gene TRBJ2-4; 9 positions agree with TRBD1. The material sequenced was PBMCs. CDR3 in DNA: TGCGCCAGCAGCGCCGGGACAGGGCCTAAAGCCAAAAACATTCAGTACTTC. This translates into CASSAGTGPKAKNIQYF.